A single sample gave rise to the 17 T cell receptor beta chains below, sequenced in a study of cytomegalovirus exposure and HLA in healthy donors. 13 Jbeta primers and 60 Vbeta primers were used for the PCR. The assay was immunoSEQ multiplex PCR, and TCRdb's table has in-frame clones only and misses some. Of about 140,000 clones in the sample, about 80% were seen once. Sequenced sample: PBMCs. These receptors originate from a man younger than 45 in good health.

This chain's CDR3 is CASSARNRGAGNEKLFF. The CDR3 DNA is TGTGCCAGCAGTGCACGCAACAGGGGAGCGGGTAATGAAAAACTGTTTTTT. This chain connects TRBV6-1 to TRBJ1-4; TRBD1 matches at 7 bases. The CDR3 is made up of 17 amino acids. The germline V gene has CDR1 MNHNS and CDR2 SASEGT. The junction had 12 bases not matched to a gene; V was cut back by 4 bases and J by 4 bases.

V and J are TRBV1 and TRBJ2-6; the D call of TRBD1 is as the table states it, not checked on the DNA. TRBV1 is a known pseudogene. CDR3 length equals 16 residues. CDR3 in DNA: TGCGCCAGCAGCCAAGGGGCAGGGCTAGGGGCCAACGTCCTGACTTTC. Its protein product is CASSQGAGLGANVLTF.

The chain has TRBV5-1 and TRBJ1-4; TRBD1 matches at 7 bases. The germline CDR1 and CDR2 sequences are SGHRS and YFSETQ. V was pared by 0 bases and J by 3 bases, with 5 bases of the junction left unmatched. The CDR3 loop spans 16 amino acids. The CDR3 DNA follows: TGCGCCAGCAGCTTGGAGCCCAGGGGGGCTAATGAAAAACTGTTTTTT. As protein: CASSLEPRGANEKLFF.

The chain couples TRBV5-8 to TRBJ2-2; TRBD2 is a possible D gene (6 bases). Germline CDR1 and CDR2: SGHTS and YDEGEE. This CDR3 spans 15 amino acids. V was trimmed by 0 bases and J by 4 bases, leaving 10 bases between them. CDR3 sequence reads: CASSLVTSPTGELFF. CDR3 sequence (DNA): TGTGCCAGCAGCTTGGTGACTAGTCCCACCGGGGAGCTGTTTTTT.

The chain carries TRBV7-3 and TRBJ2-5, with a tentative D call TRBD2 (6 bases). Germline lookup yields CDR1 SGHTA and CDR2 FQGTGA. The CDR3 extends over 15 amino acids. The V gene lost 4 bases and the J gene lost 5 bases, with 17 bases spanning the gap. The CDR3 here is CASSSSYTSRETQYF. CDR3 in DNA: TGTGCCAGCAGCTCCTCTTATACTAGCAGGGAGACCCAGTACTTC.

V gene TRBV7-9 combines with J gene TRBJ1-3; 8 bases are a match to TRBD1. CDR1 is SEHNR, CDR2 FQNEAQ, per germline (reference sequence). CDR3 length equals 14 residues. Trimming cost V 4 bases and J 4 bases; bases outside gene matches: 3. The CDR3 reads CASSYRGVGNTIYF. DNA for the CDR3: TGTGCCAGCAGCTACAGGGGGGTGGGAAACACCATATATTTT. The full variable domain, in which reference TRBV7-9 and TRBJ1-3 provide the parts outside the CDR3, is DTGVSQNPRHKITKRGQNVTFRCDPISEHNRLYWYRQTLGQGPEFLTYFQNEAQLEKSRLLSDRFSAERPKGSFSTLEIQRTEQGDSAMYLCASSYRGVGNTIYFGEGSWLTVV.

The V call is TRBV25-1, the J call TRBJ2-2; TRBD2 matches at 8 bases. Trimming took 1 base from V and 4 from J; bases not matched to a gene: 8. CDR1 and CDR2 from the germline V gene are MGHDK and SYGVNS. This CDR3 region has 17 residues. CDR3 nucleotide sequence: TGTGCCAGCAGTGAATTAAGTGAGCGGGAGACCACCGGGGAGCTGTTTTTT. Protein product: CASSELSERETTGELFF.

The rearrangement uses TRBV19 and TRBJ1-2; D gene uncertain. V lost 1 base and J 2 bases, leaving 8 bases between the germline ends. The germline gives CDR1 LNHDA, CDR2 SQIVND (reference sequence). The CDR3 length is 14 residues. The CDR3 protein is CASSIGPENYGYTF. The CDR3 nucleotides read TGTGCCAGTAGTATAGGTCCTGAGAACTATGGCTACACCTTC.

This chain uses TRBV7-2 with TRBJ2-3; 8 bases map to TRBD2. CDR1 is SGHTA, CDR2 FQGNSA, per germline. Trimming at V came to 2 bases and at J to 7 bases, leaving 8 bases not matched to a gene. CDR3 size: 15 residues. The CDR3 is CASSLSPGGRYTQYF. The CDR3 DNA reads TGTGCCAGCAGCTTATCCCCTGGCGGGAGGTATACGCAGTATTTT.

The chain recombines TRBV19 with TRBJ2-1; D ambiguous. The ends were cut back, 3 bases at V and 0 bases at J, with 12 bases in the middle. Germline loops: CDR1 LNHDA, CDR2 SQIVND (reference sequence). The CDR3 extends over 16 amino acids. CDR3: CASSMVAHSSYNEQFF. As DNA, the CDR3 is TGTGCCAGTAGTATGGTGGCGCACAGCTCCTACAATGAGCAGTTCTTC.

This clone was seen more than once but under ten times. V is TRBV7-9 and J is TRBJ2-1, with D perhaps matching TRBD2 (5 bases). The CDR3 is made up of 16 amino acids. CDR1 and CDR2 (germline): SEHNR, FQNEAQ (reference sequence). Trimming took 0 bases from V and 2 from J, leaving 11 bases between them. The CDR3: CASSLAEGATYNEQFF. DNA for the CDR3: TGTGCCAGCAGCTTAGCTGAGGGAGCGACCTACAATGAGCAGTTCTTC.

Here the CDR3 DNA reads TGTGCCAGCAGCACCTTGACTGGGGCCTGGGTGGGCTACACCTTC. Amino acid sequence: CASSTLTGAWVGYTF. The V call is TRBV11-2, the J call TRBJ1-2, with D maybe TRBD1 (5 bases). V was pared by 5 bases and J by 8 bases, with 21 bases between. The CDR3 is 15 amino acids. Germline values: CDR1 SGHAT, CDR2 FQNNGV.

The rearrangement links TRBV5-1 to TRBJ2-7, with a possible D match to TRBD2 (5 bases). This CDR3 comprises 14 residues. V shed 0 bases and J shed 0 bases, with 7 bases lying between them. Per the germline V gene, CDR1 is SGHRS and CDR2 is YFSETQ. The CDR3 bases are TGCGCCAGCAGCTTGGCCGGGGTCTCCTACGAGCAGTACTTC. As protein: CASSLAGVSYEQYF.

The chain uses TRBV9 and TRBJ1-6; 7 positions match TRBD1. Germline V gene sequence: CDR1 SGDLS, CDR2 YYNGEE. V gave up 2 bases and J gave up 8 bases; unmatched junction bases: 7. This CDR3 is 15 amino acids long. Here the CDR3 DNA reads TGTGCCAGCAGCGTTAGAGGGACAGCGGATTCACCCCTCCACTTT. Its translation: CASSVRGTADSPLHF.

The gene calls are TRBV7-6 and TRBJ2-1, with D uncertain. V lost 5 bases to trimming and J lost 6 bases, with 17 bases between them. The CDR3 extends over 15 amino acids. Germline V gene sequence: CDR1 SGHVS, CDR2 FNYEAQ. For the CDR3, the DNA is TGTGCCAGCAGCCCCGCAGCAGGCCGACCCAATGAGCAGTTCTTC. It translates to CASSPAAGRPNEQFF. Looking up the rest from reference TRBV7-6 and TRBJ2-1 gives the full variable domain: GAGVSQSPRYKVTKRGQDVALRCDPISGHVSLYWYRQALGQGPEFLTYFNYEAQQDKSGLPNDRFSAERPEGSISTLTIQRTEQRDSAMYRCASSPAAGRPNEQFFGPGTRLTVL.

The chain couples TRBV6-6 to TRBJ2-7; 8 bases line up with TRBD1. In germline, CDR1 is MNHNY, CDR2 SVGAGI (reference sequence). This CDR3 contains 14 residues. V shed 8 bases and J 4 bases; nucleotides not matched to a gene: 10. CDR3 DNA sequence: TGTGCCAGCCTCCCTCGGACAGGGAAGTACGAGCAGTACTTC. Residues: CASLPRTGKYEQYF.

The sample holds a few counts of this clone. The genes are TRBV5-4 and TRBJ2-2, with 10 bases that match TRBD1. The germline V gene has CDR1 SGHNT and CDR2 YYREEE (reference sequence). The CDR3 runs to 16 residues. Germline trimming cut 6 bases from V and 0 bases from J; bases unmatched to any gene: 5. The CDR3 DNA sequence: TGTGCCAGCAACACGGGACAGGGGACGAACACCGGGGAGCTGTTTTTT. It is translated as CASNTGQGTNTGELFF.